A selection of T cell receptor beta chains follows, all from one sample in a study of T-cell memory formation after mild COVID-19. TCRdb itself ran the 5' RACE reads through MiXCR, one entry per CDR3 protein. The sample has roughly 130,000 distinct CDR3 sequences, approximately 15% seen once; the top ten hold roughly 5.2%. The sample consisted of PBMCs or a T cell subset sorted from them (not recorded which). The receptor source for this set is a man aged 18-30 years who had mild COVID-19 (a few samples of this study predate the infection). Cell type and time point are not known. CDR3s include the opening cysteine and the closing phenylalanine or tryptophan. D genes are given only for firm matches. Clone size appears in some rows only: once, few, many, or a class for an expanded clone.

d_call: .; j_call: TRBJ1-1; v_call: TRBV25-1; cdr3_length: 13; clone_size: .; cdr3_aa: CASSELVATEAFF; cdr3_nt: TGTGCCAGCAGTGAACTTGTGGCCACTGAAGCTTTCTTT
d_call: .; j_call: TRBJ2-3; v_call: TRBV7-9; cdr3_length: 13; clone_size: .; cdr3_aa: CASSLKDGDTQYF; cdr3_nt: TGTGCCAGCAGCTTAAAAGATGGAGATACGCAGTATTTT
d_call: .; j_call: TRBJ2-5; v_call: TRBV19; cdr3_length: 15; clone_size: few; cdr3_aa: CASSIRRQYQETQYF; cdr3_nt: TGTGCCAGTAGTATCCGAAGGCAGTACCAAGAGACCCAGTACTTC
d_call: .; j_call: TRBJ2-3; v_call: TRBV4-3; cdr3_length: 15; clone_size: few; cdr3_aa: CASSRRVASPDTQYF; cdr3_nt: TGCGCCAGCAGCCGAAGAGTCGCTTCCCCAGATACGCAGTATTTT
d_call: TRBD2; j_call: TRBJ2-1; v_call: TRBV5-1; cdr3_length: 17; clone_size: many; cdr3_aa: CASSFHGLAGGQNEQFF; cdr3_nt: TGCGCCAGCAGCTTCCATGGACTAGCGGGGGGGCAAAATGAGCAGTTCTTC
d_call: .; j_call: TRBJ2-2; v_call: TRBV20-1; cdr3_length: 15; clone_size: few; cdr3_aa: CSARAVYSNTGELFF; cdr3_nt: TGCAGTGCTAGAGCTGTGTACAGCAACACCGGGGAGCTGTTTTTT
d_call: TRBD2; j_call: TRBJ2-1; v_call: TRBV7-9; cdr3_length: 16; clone_size: .; cdr3_aa: CASSLGLAINYNEQFF; cdr3_nt: TGTGCCAGCAGCTTGGGACTAGCGATCAACTACAATGAGCAGTTCTTC
d_call: .; j_call: TRBJ2-7; v_call: TRBV20-1; cdr3_length: 13; clone_size: .; cdr3_aa: CSALDNYSYEQYF; cdr3_nt: TGCAGTGCCTTGGACAACTACTCCTACGAGCAGTACTTC
d_call: .; j_call: TRBJ2-2; v_call: TRBV12-3/TRBV12-4; cdr3_length: 15; clone_size: few; cdr3_aa: CASRPPPANTGELFF; cdr3_nt: TGTGCCAGCAGACCCCCCCCAGCGAACACCGGGGAGCTGTTTTTT
d_call: TRBD1; j_call: TRBJ1-6; v_call: TRBV4-1; cdr3_length: 16; clone_size: .; cdr3_aa: CASSQGWGQRNSPLHF; cdr3_nt: TGCGCCAGCAGCCAAGGATGGGGACAGCGGAATTCACCCCTCCACTTT
d_call: TRBD2; j_call: TRBJ2-2; v_call: TRBV5-1; cdr3_length: 15; clone_size: few; cdr3_aa: CASSLGLAYTGELFF; cdr3_nt: TGCGCCAGCAGCTTGGGACTAGCCTACACCGGGGAGCTGTTTTTT
d_call: .; j_call: TRBJ1-6; v_call: TRBV5-1; cdr3_length: 14; clone_size: .; cdr3_aa: CASSLGGWNSPLHF; cdr3_nt: TGCGCCAGCAGCTTGGGGGGGTGGAATTCACCCCTCCACTTT
d_call: TRBD2; j_call: TRBJ2-1; v_call: TRBV28; cdr3_length: 14; clone_size: .; cdr3_aa: CASRGLAGNNEQFF; cdr3_nt: TGTGCCAGCCGGGGACTAGCGGGGAACAATGAGCAGTTCTTC
d_call: TRBD2; j_call: TRBJ2-3; v_call: TRBV6-4; cdr3_length: 16; clone_size: few; cdr3_aa: CASSDSTSGVGDTQYF; cdr3_nt: TGTGCCAGCAGTGACTCCACTAGCGGGGTCGGGGATACGCAGTATTTT
d_call: .; j_call: TRBJ2-1; v_call: TRBV7-3; cdr3_length: 15; clone_size: few; cdr3_aa: CASSPDSNSYNEQFF; cdr3_nt: TGTGCCAGCAGCCCCGACAGTAACTCCTACAATGAGCAGTTCTTC
d_call: .; j_call: TRBJ2-7; v_call: TRBV10-1; cdr3_length: 11; clone_size: few; cdr3_aa: CARDRDYEQYF; cdr3_nt: TGCGCCAGAGACAGAGACTACGAGCAGTACTTC
d_call: .; j_call: TRBJ1-1; v_call: TRBV5-1; cdr3_length: 11; clone_size: .; cdr3_aa: CASSLVGEAFF; cdr3_nt: TGCGCCAGCAGCTTGGTTGGTGAAGCTTTCTTT
d_call: .; j_call: TRBJ1-5; v_call: TRBV12-3/TRBV12-4; cdr3_length: 12; clone_size: .; cdr3_aa: CASSFRAQPQHF; cdr3_nt: TGTGCCAGCAGTTTCCGGGCTCAGCCCCAGCATTTT
d_call: TRBD2; j_call: TRBJ2-1; v_call: TRBV12-3/TRBV12-4; cdr3_length: 20; clone_size: once; cdr3_aa: CASSLGKGLAGTKSYNEQFF; cdr3_nt: TGTGCCAGCAGTTTAGGGAAGGGACTAGCGGGGACCAAGTCCTACAATGAGCAGTTCTTC
d_call: .; j_call: TRBJ1-1; v_call: TRBV6-5; cdr3_length: 13; clone_size: few; cdr3_aa: CASSYSANTEAFF; cdr3_nt: TGTGCCAGCAGTTACTCAGCGAACACTGAAGCTTTCTTT
d_call: TRBD2; j_call: TRBJ2-1; v_call: TRBV3-1; cdr3_length: 15; clone_size: .; cdr3_aa: CASRPGGGPYNEQFF; cdr3_nt: TGTGCCAGCAGGCCTGGGGGGGGACCCTACAATGAGCAGTTCTTC
d_call: TRBD1; j_call: TRBJ2-1; v_call: TRBV7-3; cdr3_length: 17; clone_size: few; cdr3_aa: CASSLMPGQGNVGEQFF; cdr3_nt: TGTGCCAGCAGCTTAATGCCCGGACAGGGTAACGTGGGTGAGCAGTTCTTC
d_call: .; j_call: TRBJ2-3; v_call: TRBV5-6; cdr3_length: 16; clone_size: few; cdr3_aa: CASSFFPGDSTDTQYF; cdr3_nt: TGTGCCAGCAGCTTTTTTCCGGGGGATAGCACAGATACGCAGTATTTT
d_call: TRBD1; j_call: TRBJ2-7; v_call: TRBV7-2; cdr3_length: 13; clone_size: few; cdr3_aa: CASSRQGTYEQYF; cdr3_nt: TGTGCCAGCAGCCGACAGGGGACCTACGAGCAGTACTTC
d_call: .; j_call: TRBJ2-3; v_call: TRBV7-2; cdr3_length: 15; clone_size: many; cdr3_aa: CASSYQEGRTDTQYF; cdr3_nt: TGTGCCAGCAGCTATCAGGAAGGGCGCACAGATACGCAGTATTTT
d_call: .; j_call: TRBJ2-3; v_call: TRBV7-2; cdr3_length: 14; clone_size: .; cdr3_aa: CASSFYTGTDTQYF; cdr3_nt: TGTGCCAGCAGCTTTTACACAGGGACAGATACGCAGTATTTT
d_call: TRBD1; j_call: TRBJ1-6; v_call: TRBV7-2; cdr3_length: 16; clone_size: .; cdr3_aa: CASSSIPGTGGSPLHF; cdr3_nt: TGTGCCAGCAGCTCCATCCCCGGGACAGGGGGTTCACCCCTCCACTTT
d_call: .; j_call: TRBJ2-7; v_call: TRBV5-1; cdr3_length: 14; clone_size: many; cdr3_aa: CASSLNVVRYEQYF; cdr3_nt: TGCGCCAGCAGCTTGAACGTGGTGCGCTACGAGCAGTACTTC
d_call: .; j_call: TRBJ1-1; v_call: TRBV9; cdr3_length: 12; clone_size: .; cdr3_aa: CASSVEGTEAFF; cdr3_nt: TGTGCCAGCAGCGTAGAAGGGACTGAAGCTTTCTTT
d_call: .; j_call: TRBJ1-2; v_call: TRBV15; cdr3_length: 13; clone_size: .; cdr3_aa: CATSPGTNYGYTF; cdr3_nt: TGTGCCACGTCTCCCGGGACTAACTATGGCTACACCTTC
d_call: .; j_call: TRBJ2-2; v_call: TRBV10-3; cdr3_length: 16; clone_size: .; cdr3_aa: CAISGRAGSDTGELFF; cdr3_nt: TGTGCCATCAGTGGTCGGGCAGGGTCAGACACCGGGGAGCTGTTTTTT
d_call: .; j_call: TRBJ2-2; v_call: TRBV7-2; cdr3_length: 14; clone_size: .; cdr3_aa: CASSSRLFTGELFF; cdr3_nt: TGTGCCAGCAGCTCGCGACTGTTCACCGGGGAGCTGTTTTTT
d_call: .; j_call: TRBJ1-5; v_call: TRBV5-1; cdr3_length: 14; clone_size: .; cdr3_aa: CASSLEGDGQPQHF; cdr3_nt: TGCGCCAGCAGCTTGGAGGGGGACGGTCAGCCCCAGCATTTT
d_call: .; j_call: TRBJ1-1; v_call: TRBV7-2; cdr3_length: 13; clone_size: .; cdr3_aa: CASSPGQGTEAFF; cdr3_nt: TGTGCCAGCAGCCCGGGTCAAGGGACTGAAGCTTTCTTT
d_call: TRBD2; j_call: TRBJ2-1; v_call: TRBV24-1; cdr3_length: 17; clone_size: .; cdr3_aa: CATSDSRLAGPYNEQFF; cdr3_nt: TGTGCCACCAGTGATTCCCGACTAGCGGGGCCCTACAATGAGCAGTTCTTC
d_call: TRBD2; j_call: TRBJ2-5; v_call: TRBV20-1; cdr3_length: 13; clone_size: .; cdr3_aa: CSAPSRGGETQYF; cdr3_nt: TGCAGTGCTCCGAGCCGGGGGGGTGAGACCCAGTACTTC
d_call: .; j_call: TRBJ1-1; v_call: TRBV7-2; cdr3_length: 13; clone_size: .; cdr3_aa: CASSSEGFTEAFF; cdr3_nt: TGTGCCAGCAGCTCCGAGGGGTTCACTGAAGCTTTCTTT
d_call: TRBD2; j_call: TRBJ2-7; v_call: TRBV20-1; cdr3_length: 15; clone_size: few; cdr3_aa: CSARAGTSGGYEQYF; cdr3_nt: TGCAGTGCCAGGGCCGGGACTAGCGGGGGCTACGAGCAGTACTTC
d_call: .; j_call: TRBJ2-3; v_call: TRBV7-2; cdr3_length: 16; clone_size: many; cdr3_aa: CASSLLVGTRGPTQYF; cdr3_nt: TGTGCCAGCAGCTTATTGGTAGGGACAAGGGGCCCTACGCAGTATTTT
d_call: TRBD2; j_call: TRBJ2-4; v_call: TRBV2; cdr3_length: 12; clone_size: .; cdr3_aa: CATREAGTAEYF; cdr3_nt: TGTGCCACCCGCGAAGCGGGGACTGCTGAGTACTTC
d_call: TRBD2; j_call: TRBJ2-5; v_call: TRBV7-2; cdr3_length: 14; clone_size: .; cdr3_aa: CASSPGLAGVGQYF; cdr3_nt: TGTGCCAGCAGCCCGGGACTAGCGGGGGTAGGCCAGTACTTC